The 25 T cell receptor beta chains below all came from one sample that was sequenced in a study of read filtering for tumor transcriptome and immune sequencing. This library used about 360 ng RNA and molecular barcoded adaptors spanning alpha/delta and beta/gamma chains. Via MiXCR, TCRdb re-called the reads, giving one row per CDR3 protein. The sample carries tens of thousands of distinct CDR3 sequences, roughly 21% recorded once. Sequenced input: a population of CD138-negative cells sorted from bone marrow. These receptors were obtained from a donor at least 40 years old with multiple myeloma.

The sample holds many counts of this clonotype. This rearrangement joins TRBV5-1 to TRBJ2-2, with 11 nucleotides matching TRBD2. V was pared by 4 bases and J by 4 bases, with 9 bases of the junction left unmatched. In germline, CDR1 is SGHRS, CDR2 YFSETQ. The CDR3 extends over 17 amino acids. The CDR3: CASSPGRLAGPTGELFF. CDR3 nucleotides: TGCGCCAGCAGCCCAGGAAGACTAGCGGGACCCACCGGGGAGCTGTTTTTT.

This sequence joins TRBV11-2 and TRBJ2-5; D perhaps matches TRBD2 (6 bases). The CDR3 has 18 amino acids. The V gene's germline CDR1 is SGHAT and CDR2 FQNNGV. Deletions cut 3 bases from V and 4 bases from J, with 24 bases between. The CDR3 reads CASSFFSAEGPPGETQYF. In nucleotides, the CDR3 is TGTGCCAGCAGCTTTTTCTCGGCGGAGGGGCCGCCGGGAGAGACCCAGTACTTC.

This clonotype was seen a handful of times. The chain has TRBV7-8 and TRBJ1-4; TRBD1 is a possible D gene (5 bases). V dropped 1 base and J dropped 3 bases, with 9 bases sitting between them. The CDR3 spans 15 residues. Germline V gives CDR1 SGHVS, CDR2 FQNEAQ. The CDR3 is CASSLGGRANEKLFF. The CDR3 DNA sequence: TGTGCCAGCAGCTTAGGGGGCAGGGCTAATGAAAAACTGTTTTTT.

On this clonotype itself: Since the CDR3 does not end with the conserved phenylalanine or tryptophan, this likely comes from a read error. This sequence joins TRBV29-1 and TRBJ1-1, with unresolved D. This CDR3 contains 11 residues. Germline CDR1 SQVTM, CDR2 ANQGSEA. Deletions cut 4 bases from V and 11 bases from J, with 14 bases between. CDR3 in DNA: TGCAGCGTTGGGTATAACGGGTTCGCTTTCTAT. Its translation is CSVGYNGFAFY.

This clonotype was counted at least ten times. The chain carries TRBV7-9 and TRBJ2-1, with 9 bases lining up with TRBD1. V dropped 3 bases and J dropped 1; count of bases not matched to a gene: 10. Germline CDR1 reads SEHNR; CDR2 reads FQNEAQ (reference sequence). The CDR3 has 18 amino acids. Here the CDR3 reads CASSLIHLGTGSYNEQFF. CDR3 in DNA: TGTGCCAGCAGCTTGATTCATCTCGGGACAGGGTCCTACAATGAGCAGTTCTTC.

This clonotype was seen many times. The chain combines TRBV3-1 with TRBJ2-3, with TRBD2 matching 8 bases. The CDR3 runs to 14 residues. J was trimmed by 6 bases and V by 4 bases; bases with no gene match: 6. Per the germline V gene, CDR1 is LGHDT and CDR2 is YNNKEL (reference sequence). CDR3 protein: CASSPTRTSDTQYF. CDR3 sequence (DNA): TGTGCCAGCAGCCCTACAAGGACTAGCGATACGCAGTATTTT.

This clonotype was seen ten or more times. V gene TRBV28 combines with J gene TRBJ1-4; no clear D gene. Trimming removed 3 bases at V and 8 bases at J, with 7 bases between. This CDR3 has 12 amino acids. In germline, CDR1 is MDHEN, CDR2 SYDVKM. The CDR3 DNA follows: TGTGCCAGCAGTTTCCTGGGGGAAAAACTGTTTTTT. Its protein is CASSFLGEKLFF.

With regard to this clonotype: The junction departs from germline at one end; a sequencing error may be responsible. V is TRBV5-1 and J is TRBJ2-2; no definite D call. Germline CDR1 SGHRS, CDR2 YFSETQ. The CDR3 runs to 12 residues. CDR3 residues: CASSQYTEELFF. The DNA for the CDR3 is TGCGCCAGCAGCCAGTACACCGAGGAGCTGTTTTTT.

This sequence joins TRBV20-1 and TRBJ2-5; D is undetermined. The CDR3 length is 13 residues. In germline, CDR1 is DFQATT, CDR2 SNEGSKA (reference sequence). Trimming removed 0 bases at V and 4 bases at J, with 9 bases between. CDR3: CSARDEAIETQYF. CDR3 bases: TGCAGTGCTAGAGATGAAGCCATAGAGACCCAGTACTTC.

There are a few counts of this clonotype. The CDR3 nucleotides read TGCGCCAGCAGCCAAGACAGGACTCCAGATTATGGCTACACCTTC. Amino acids: CASSQDRTPDYGYTF. This chain connects TRBV4-1 to TRBJ1-2; D uncertain. From germline, CDR1 is MGHRA and CDR2 YSYEKL. This CDR3 contains 15 residues. V was shortened by 0 bases and J by 5 bases, with 13 bases between the two germline ends.

This clonotype has a count of ten or more. This chain connects TRBV14 to TRBJ2-7; D is unresolved. This CDR3 spans 14 amino acids. Deletions cut 1 base from V and 0 bases from J, with 7 bases between. Germline V gives CDR1 SGHDN, CDR2 FVKESK. Here the CDR3 reads CASSQVAASYEQYF. In nucleotides, the CDR3 is TGTGCCAGCAGCCAAGTGGCGGCCTCCTACGAGCAGTACTTC. The complete variable domain, with remaining parts taken from reference TRBV14 and TRBJ2-7, reads EAGVTQFPSHSVIEKGQTVTLRCDPISGHDNLYWYRRVMGKEIKFLLHFVKESKQDESGMPNNRFLAERTGGTYSTLKVQPAELEDSGVYFCASSQVAASYEQYFGPGTRLTVT.

This clonotype was counted ten times or more. The chain employs TRBV20-1 and TRBJ1-1, with a weak D call TRBD1 (6 bases). The CDR3 sequence is 15 residues long. The V gene's germline CDR1 is DFQATT and CDR2 SNEGSKA (reference sequence). The V gene lost 6 bases and the J gene lost 3 bases, with 20 bases spanning the gap. CDR3 amino acids: CSAPVGGTDHTEAFF. CDR3 DNA: TGCAGTGCCCCGGTGGGGGGCACTGACCACACTGAAGCTTTCTTT.

In regard to this clonotype: Germline and junction disagree at one end, which may indicate a read error. The rearrangement joins TRBV24-1 to TRBJ2-1; possibly TRBD1 for D (5 bases). The CDR3 contains 15 residues. Germline V gene sequence: CDR1 KGHDR, CDR2 SFDVKD. CDR3 DNA: TGCGTCACCAGTGATGTAGGGGCCCAGGACAATGAGCAGTTCTTC. Protein product: CVTSDVGAQDNEQFF.

This clonotype was detected many times. This chain links TRBV11-2 with TRBJ2-1; D is unclear. Trimming removed 6 bases at V and 3 bases at J, with 12 bases between. The CDR3 is 14 amino acids. The V gene's germline CDR1 is SGHAT and CDR2 FQNNGV. The CDR3 DNA sequence: TGTGCCAGCAGTCAATACCGCGACTACAATGAGCAGTTCTTC. This sequence encodes CASSQYRDYNEQFF.

This clonotype has a count of ten or more. The chain couples TRBV20-1 to TRBJ2-3, with D unresolved. This CDR3 spans 13 amino acids. V was shortened by 5 bases and J by 0 bases, with 9 bases between the two germline ends. Looked up from germline, CDR1 is DFQATT and CDR2 is SNEGSKA (reference sequence). CDR3 region: CSAFRVSTDTQYF. CDR3 nucleotide sequence: TGCAGTGCTTTTAGGGTTAGCACAGATACGCAGTATTTT.

This clonotype was recorded a few times. This rearrangement joins TRBV28 to TRBJ2-3; D is possibly TRBD2 (6 bases). Germline CDR1 MDHEN, CDR2 SYDVKM. The V gene lost 7 bases and the J gene lost 4 bases, with 9 bases spanning the gap. This CDR3 has 12 residues. The CDR3 DNA sequence: TGTGCCAGCATCGGGGGTGCAGATACGCAGTATTTT. Residues: CASIGGADTQYF. Filled out from reference TRBV28 and TRBJ2-3, the complete variable domain reads DVKVTQSSRYLVKRTGEKVFLECVQDMDHENMFWYRQDPGLGLRLIYFSYDVKMKEKGDIPEGYSVSREKKERFSLILESASTNQTSMYLCASIGGADTQYFGPGTRLTVL.

In this sample, this clonotype turned up many times. The chain uses TRBV9 and TRBJ2-5; the match to TRBD2 covers 10 bases. After removal of 3 bases from V and 5 bases from J, the junction contained 7 bases not matched to a gene. CDR3 length: 15 residues. Looked up from germline, CDR1 is SGDLS and CDR2 is YYNGEE. The CDR3 loop reads CASSASGGAIETQYF. CDR3 bases: TGTGCCAGCAGCGCGAGCGGGGGGGCCATTGAGACCCAGTACTTC.

Ten or more counts support this clonotype. The rearrangement uses TRBV11-2 and TRBJ1-2, with 8 positions matching TRBD1. Germline CDR1 and CDR2: SGHAT and FQNNGV. With V trimmed by 5 bases and J by 3 bases, 2 bases remained unmatched. The CDR3 totals 13 residues. CDR3 residues: CASSPQGDYGYTF. The CDR3 DNA is TGTGCCAGCAGCCCACAGGGGGACTATGGCTACACCTTC.

This clonotype was recorded at least ten times. The rearrangement joins TRBV2 to TRBJ2-6; D might be TRBD2 (6 bases). CDR1 is SNHLY and CDR2 is FYNNEI in the germline V gene. V dropped 8 bases and J dropped 0 bases, with 14 bases sitting between them. CDR3 size: 16 residues. CDR3 amino acids: CASVGGPISGANVLTF. The CDR3 DNA reads as TGTGCCAGCGTGGGGGGACCCATCTCTGGGGCCAACGTCCTGACTTTC.

This clonotype came up many times. The V call is TRBV12-3 or TRBV12-4, the J call TRBJ2-2; possible D gene TRBD2, 6 bases. The CDR3 extends over 13 amino acids. Trimming left V 5 bases short and J 11 bases short, with 15 bases between. As DNA, the CDR3 is TGTGCCAGCAGTCGGGGGTCCGCGAGTGAGCTGTTTTTT. Translation gives CASSRGSASELFF.

This clonotype came up many times. The CDR3 loop is CSVEDPEVQGNEQFF. CDR3 coding DNA: TGCAGCGTTGAAGATCCTGAAGTCCAGGGCAATGAGCAGTTCTTC. This chain uses TRBV29-1 with TRBJ2-1, with D possibly TRBD1 on 5 matching bases. This CDR3 comprises 15 residues. Germline loops: CDR1 SQVTM, CDR2 ANQGSEA. The V end lost 0 bases, the J end lost 6 bases, and 15 bases lay between the germline ends.

This clonotype was seen only once. The chain is built from TRBV29-1 and TRBJ2-5, with D possibly being TRBD2 (6 bases). The CDR3 is 15 residues long. Germline CDR1 is SQVTM and CDR2 is ANQGSEA. Trimming took off 4 bases at V and 4 bases at J, with 19 bases between the two ends. The CDR3 reads CSVAFGPRGGETQYF. The CDR3 DNA sequence: TGCAGCGTTGCTTTCGGGCCACGGGGAGGAGAGACCCAGTACTTC.

As concerns this clonotype: This may stem from a read error, because a much larger clone lies one nucleotide away. The chain has TRBV6-1 and TRBJ2-3; D might be TRBD2 (5 bases). The CDR3 length is 15 residues. Germline values: CDR1 MNHNS, CDR2 SASEGT. CDR3 sequence reads: CASSEPGFGTDTRYF. For the CDR3, the DNA is TGTGCCAGCAGTGAACCGGGATTTGGCACAGATACGCGGTATTTT.

This clonotype was seen ten or more times. The chain carries TRBV6-5 and TRBJ1-1; no firm D call. The germline V gene has CDR1 MNHEY and CDR2 SVGAGI. V was cut by 1 base and J by 4 bases, with 7 bases left in between. The CDR3 extends over 13 amino acids. The chain's CDR3 is CASSYWRGTEAFF. The CDR3 DNA sequence: TGTGCCAGCAGTTACTGGCGGGGCACTGAAGCTTTCTTT.

Many counts were recorded for this clonotype. This chain uses TRBV20-1 with TRBJ2-3, with D unclear. This CDR3 spans 15 amino acids. Germline V gene data show CDR1 as DFQATT and CDR2 as SNEGSKA (reference sequence). The V end lost 6 bases, the J end lost 0 bases, and 16 bases lay between the germline ends. Here the CDR3 DNA reads TGCAGTGCGCGAACCCCAGGTTTTAGCACAGATACGCAGTATTTT. This gives the protein CSARTPGFSTDTQYF.